The present entry profiles one T cell receptor (beta chain) with its context. The sample originates from a study of cytomegalovirus exposure and HLA in healthy donors. Germline-derived CDR1 and CDR2 are SGHTS and YDEGEE. The CDR3 length is 16 residues. V lost 4 bases, J lost 0 bases, and 17 bases lay in between. Primers: 60 Vbeta forward and 13 Jbeta reverse. Sequenced by immunoSEQ multiplex PCR; TCRdb stores in-frame clones only, minus some. This sample's clone table lists about 170,000 clones. The chain is built from TRBV5-8 and TRBJ2-7, with D hard to call. This sequence originates from a woman aged 55-69 years in good health and CMV-seronegative. The sequenced sample consisted of PBMCs. For the CDR3, the DNA is TGTGCCAGCAGCCGCCCCCACCCCTCCGGCTCCTACGAGCAGTACTTC. It codes for CASSRPHPSGSYEQYF.